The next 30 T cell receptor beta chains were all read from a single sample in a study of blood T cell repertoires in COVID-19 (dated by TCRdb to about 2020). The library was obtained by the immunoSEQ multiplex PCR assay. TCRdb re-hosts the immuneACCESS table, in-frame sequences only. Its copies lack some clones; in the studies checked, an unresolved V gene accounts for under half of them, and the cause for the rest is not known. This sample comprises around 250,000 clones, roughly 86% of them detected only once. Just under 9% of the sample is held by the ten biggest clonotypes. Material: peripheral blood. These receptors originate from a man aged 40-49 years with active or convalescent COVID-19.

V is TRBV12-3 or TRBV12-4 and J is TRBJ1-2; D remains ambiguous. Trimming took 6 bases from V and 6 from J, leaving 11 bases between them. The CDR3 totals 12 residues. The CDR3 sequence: CASRTRVNGYTF. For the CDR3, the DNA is TGTGCCAGCAGGACTCGGGTGAATGGCTACACCTTC.

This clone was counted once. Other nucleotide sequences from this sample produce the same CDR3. The chain's CDR3 is CASSLTGTGYGYTF. The CDR3 DNA reads TGTGCCAGCAGTTTAACCGGGACAGGTTATGGCTACACCTTC. The V call is TRBV6-5, the J call TRBJ1-2; 8 positions match TRBD1. The junction had 6 bases not matched to a gene; V was cut back by 4 bases and J by 5 bases. CDR3 length equals 14 residues. The germline V gene has CDR1 MNHEY and CDR2 SVGAGI.

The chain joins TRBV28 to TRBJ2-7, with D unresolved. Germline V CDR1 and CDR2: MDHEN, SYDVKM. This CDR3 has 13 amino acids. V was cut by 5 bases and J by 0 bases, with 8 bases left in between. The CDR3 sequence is CASSPTLSYEQYF. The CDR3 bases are TGTGCCAGCAGTCCGACACTCTCCTACGAGCAGTACTTC.

The CDR3 loop reads CASRKEANTEAFF. CDR3 coding DNA: TGTGCCAGCAGAAAGGAGGCCAACACTGAAGCTTTCTTT. The chain couples TRBV6-5 to TRBJ1-1; no definite D call. Germline CDR1 MNHEY, CDR2 SVGAGI. Trimming removed 6 bases from V and 2 bases from J, with 10 bases in between. The CDR3 has 13 amino acids.

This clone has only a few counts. The CDR3 sequence: CASSQGGTANEKLFF. CDR3 DNA sequence: TGTGCCAGCAGCCAAGGAGGGACAGCTAATGAAAAACTGTTTTTT. The chain couples TRBV3-1 (or the pseudogene TRBV3-2) to TRBJ1-4, with 7 nucleotides matching TRBD1. Germline V lookup: CDR1 LGHDT, CDR2 YNNKEL (reference sequence). The junction had 2 bases not matched to a gene; V was cut back by 1 base and J by 3 bases. The CDR3 contains 15 residues.

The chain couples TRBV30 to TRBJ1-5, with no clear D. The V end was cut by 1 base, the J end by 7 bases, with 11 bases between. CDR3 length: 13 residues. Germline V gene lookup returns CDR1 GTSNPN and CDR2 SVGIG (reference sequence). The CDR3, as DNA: TGTGCCTGGAGTGGGGAGATTGGGCAGCCCCAGCATTTT. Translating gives CAWSGEIGQPQHF.

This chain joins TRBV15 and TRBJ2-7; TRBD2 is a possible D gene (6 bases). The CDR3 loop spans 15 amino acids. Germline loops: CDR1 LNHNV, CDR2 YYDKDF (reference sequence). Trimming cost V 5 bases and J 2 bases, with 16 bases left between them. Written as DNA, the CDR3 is TGTGCCACCAGCGCCCGCCCAGGAGGGGCCTACGAGCAGTACTTC. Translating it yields CATSARPGGAYEQYF.

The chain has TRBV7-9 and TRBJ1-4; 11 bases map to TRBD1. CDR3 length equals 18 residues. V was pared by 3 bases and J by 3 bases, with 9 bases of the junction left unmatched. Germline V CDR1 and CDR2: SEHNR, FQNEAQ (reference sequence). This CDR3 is CASSFATGTGGPNEKLFF. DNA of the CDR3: TGTGCCAGCAGCTTTGCCACCGGGACAGGGGGACCTAATGAAAAACTGTTTTTT.

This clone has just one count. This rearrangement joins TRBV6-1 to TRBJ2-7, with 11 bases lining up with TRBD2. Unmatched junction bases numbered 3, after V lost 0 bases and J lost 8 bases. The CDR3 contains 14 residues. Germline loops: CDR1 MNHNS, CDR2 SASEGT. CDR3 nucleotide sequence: TGTGCCAGCAGTGAAGCCGGGACTAGCGGAAAGCAGTACTTC. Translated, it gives CASSEAGTSGKQYF.

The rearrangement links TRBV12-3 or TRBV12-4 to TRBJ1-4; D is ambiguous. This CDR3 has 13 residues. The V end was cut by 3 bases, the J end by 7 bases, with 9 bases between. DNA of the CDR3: TGTGCCAGCAGTTTTGGGAGAGGTGAAAAACTGTTTTTT. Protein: CASSFGRGEKLFF.

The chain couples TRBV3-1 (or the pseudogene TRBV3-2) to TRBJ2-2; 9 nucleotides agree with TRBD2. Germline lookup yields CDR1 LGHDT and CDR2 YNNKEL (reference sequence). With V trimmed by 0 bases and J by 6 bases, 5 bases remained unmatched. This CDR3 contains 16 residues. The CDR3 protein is CASSQDRGTSSGELFF. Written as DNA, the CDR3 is TGTGCCAGCAGCCAAGATCGGGGGACTAGCTCCGGGGAGCTGTTTTTT.

In DNA, the CDR3 is TGCGCCAGCAGTGGGCAGGGGCCCTACGAGCAGTACTTC. It yields the protein CASSGQGPYEQYF. The chain uses TRBV5-1 and TRBJ2-7; a weak D match, TRBD1 (6 bases). The CDR3 sequence is 13 residues long. Per germline, CDR1 SGHRS and CDR2 YFSETQ. Trimming removed 5 bases at V and 2 bases at J, with 11 bases between.

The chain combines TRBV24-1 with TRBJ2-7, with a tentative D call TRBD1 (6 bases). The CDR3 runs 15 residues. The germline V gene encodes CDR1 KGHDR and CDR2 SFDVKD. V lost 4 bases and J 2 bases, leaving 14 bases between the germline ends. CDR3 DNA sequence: TGTGCCACCAGTGACTCTACAGGGTCGCCCTACGAGCAGTACTTC. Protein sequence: CATSDSTGSPYEQYF.

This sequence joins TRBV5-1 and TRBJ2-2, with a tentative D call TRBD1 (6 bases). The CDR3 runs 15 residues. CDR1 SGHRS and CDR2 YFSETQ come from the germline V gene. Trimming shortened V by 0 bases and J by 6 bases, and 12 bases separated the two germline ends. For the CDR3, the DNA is TGCGCCAGCAGCTTGGCGGACAGTATTTCCGGGGAGCTGTTTTTT. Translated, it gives CASSLADSISGELFF.

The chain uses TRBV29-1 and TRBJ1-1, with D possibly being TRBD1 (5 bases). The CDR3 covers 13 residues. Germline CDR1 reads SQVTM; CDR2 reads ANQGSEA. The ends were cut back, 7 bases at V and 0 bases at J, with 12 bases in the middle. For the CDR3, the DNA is TGCAGCGCTGAGCTCAGGGTGAACACTGAAGCTTTCTTT. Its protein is CSAELRVNTEAFF.

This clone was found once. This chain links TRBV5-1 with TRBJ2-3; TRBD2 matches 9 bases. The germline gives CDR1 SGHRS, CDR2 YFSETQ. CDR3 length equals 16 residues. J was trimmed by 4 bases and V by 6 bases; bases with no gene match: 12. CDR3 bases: TGCGCCAGCACCGGTGGAGTGGCGGGAGGGCCAGATACGCAGTATTTT. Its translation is CASTGGVAGGPDTQYF.

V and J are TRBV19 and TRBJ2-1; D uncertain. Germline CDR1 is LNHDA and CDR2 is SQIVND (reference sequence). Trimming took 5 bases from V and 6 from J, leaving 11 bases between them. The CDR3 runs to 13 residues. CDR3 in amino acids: CASSRQDTNEQFF. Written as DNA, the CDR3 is TGTGCCAGTAGTCGTCAGGATACCAATGAGCAGTTCTTC.

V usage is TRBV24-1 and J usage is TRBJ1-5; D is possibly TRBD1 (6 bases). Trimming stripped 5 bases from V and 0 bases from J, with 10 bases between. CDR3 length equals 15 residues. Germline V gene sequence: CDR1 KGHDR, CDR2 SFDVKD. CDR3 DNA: TGTGCCACCAGTGGGACAGATTCTAGCAATCAGCCCCAGCATTTT. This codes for CATSGTDSSNQPQHF.

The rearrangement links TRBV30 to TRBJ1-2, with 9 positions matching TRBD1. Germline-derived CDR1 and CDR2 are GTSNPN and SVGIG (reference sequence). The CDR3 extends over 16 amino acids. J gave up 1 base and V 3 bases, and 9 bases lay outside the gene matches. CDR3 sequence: CAWSRDRVTNNYGYTF. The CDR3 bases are TGTGCCTGGAGCCGGGACAGGGTCACGAATAACTATGGCTACACCTTC.

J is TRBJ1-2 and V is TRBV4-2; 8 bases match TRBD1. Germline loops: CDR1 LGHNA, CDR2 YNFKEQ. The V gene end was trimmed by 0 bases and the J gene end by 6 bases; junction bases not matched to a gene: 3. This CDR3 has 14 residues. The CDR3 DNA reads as TGTGCCAGCAGCCAAGAAAAACAGGGGGATGGCTACACCTTC. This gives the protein CASSQEKQGDGYTF.

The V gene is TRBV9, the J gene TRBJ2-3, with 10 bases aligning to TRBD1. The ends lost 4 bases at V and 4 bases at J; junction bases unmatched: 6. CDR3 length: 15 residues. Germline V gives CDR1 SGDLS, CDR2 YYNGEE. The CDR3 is CASSLGTGVADTQYF. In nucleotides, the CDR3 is TGTGCCAGCAGCCTCGGGACAGGGGTTGCAGATACGCAGTATTTT.

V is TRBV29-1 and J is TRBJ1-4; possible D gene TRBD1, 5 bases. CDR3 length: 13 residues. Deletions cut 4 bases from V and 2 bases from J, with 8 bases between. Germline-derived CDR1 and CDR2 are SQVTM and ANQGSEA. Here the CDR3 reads CSVGTTTNEKLFF. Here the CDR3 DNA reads TGCAGCGTTGGGACAACTACTAATGAAAAACTGTTTTTT.

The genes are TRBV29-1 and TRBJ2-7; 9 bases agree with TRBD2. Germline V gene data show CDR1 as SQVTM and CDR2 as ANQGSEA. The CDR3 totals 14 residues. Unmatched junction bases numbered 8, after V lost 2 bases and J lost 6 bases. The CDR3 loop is CSVERLAGLGEQYF. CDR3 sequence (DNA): TGCAGCGTTGAACGGCTAGCGGGGCTTGGCGAGCAGTACTTC.

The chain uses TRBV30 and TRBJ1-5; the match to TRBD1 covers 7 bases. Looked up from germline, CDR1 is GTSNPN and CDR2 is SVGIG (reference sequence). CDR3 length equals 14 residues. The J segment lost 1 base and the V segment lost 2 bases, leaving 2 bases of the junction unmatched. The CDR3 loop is CAWSMGQSNQPQHF. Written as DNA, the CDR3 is TGTGCCTGGAGTATGGGACAGAGCAATCAGCCCCAGCATTTT.

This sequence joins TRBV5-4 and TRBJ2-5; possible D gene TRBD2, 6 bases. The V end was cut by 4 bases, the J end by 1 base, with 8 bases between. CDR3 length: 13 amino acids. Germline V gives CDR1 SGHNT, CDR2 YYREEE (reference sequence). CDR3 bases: TGTGCCAGCAGCCGGGACTCCCAAGAGACCCAGTACTTC. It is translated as CASSRDSQETQYF. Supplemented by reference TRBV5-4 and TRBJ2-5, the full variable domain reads ETGVTQSPTHLIKTRGQQVTLRCSSQSGHNTVSWYQQALGQGPQFIFQYYREEENGRGNFPPRFSGLQFPNYSSELNVNALELDDSALYLCASSRDSQETQYFGPGTRLLVL.

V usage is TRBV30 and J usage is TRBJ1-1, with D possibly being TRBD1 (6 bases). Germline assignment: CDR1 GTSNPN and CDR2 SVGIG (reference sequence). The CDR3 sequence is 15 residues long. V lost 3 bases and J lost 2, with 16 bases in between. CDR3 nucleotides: TGTGCCTGGAGCGATCCCCGGACAGCTAACACTGAAGCTTTCTTT. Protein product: CAWSDPRTANTEAFF.

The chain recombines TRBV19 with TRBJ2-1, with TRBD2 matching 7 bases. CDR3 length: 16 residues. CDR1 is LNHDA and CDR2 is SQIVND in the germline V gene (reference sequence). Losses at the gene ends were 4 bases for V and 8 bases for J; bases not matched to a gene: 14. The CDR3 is CASSRGAGQWGDEQFF. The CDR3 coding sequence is TGTGCCAGTAGTAGAGGAGCGGGGCAGTGGGGGGATGAGCAGTTCTTC.

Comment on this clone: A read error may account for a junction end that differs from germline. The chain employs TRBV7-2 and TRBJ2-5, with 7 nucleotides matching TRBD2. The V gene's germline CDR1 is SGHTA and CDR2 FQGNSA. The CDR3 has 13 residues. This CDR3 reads CASSLAAKETQYF. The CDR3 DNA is TGTGCCAGCAGCCTAGCGGCCAAAGAGACCCAGTACTTC.

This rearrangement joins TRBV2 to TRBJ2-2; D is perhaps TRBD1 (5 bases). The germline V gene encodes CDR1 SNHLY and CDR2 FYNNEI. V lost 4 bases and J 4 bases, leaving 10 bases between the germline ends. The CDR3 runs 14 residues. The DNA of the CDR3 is TGTGCCAGCAGTGGTCGGCAGGGCACCGGGGAGCTGTTTTTT. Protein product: CASSGRQGTGELFF.

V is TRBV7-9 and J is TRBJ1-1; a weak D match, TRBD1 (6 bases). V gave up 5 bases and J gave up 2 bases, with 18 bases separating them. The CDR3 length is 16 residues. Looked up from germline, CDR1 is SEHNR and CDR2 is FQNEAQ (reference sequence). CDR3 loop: CASSPGGRGPNTEAFF. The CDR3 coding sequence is TGTGCCAGCAGCCCCGGTGGCAGGGGTCCAAACACTGAAGCTTTCTTT.